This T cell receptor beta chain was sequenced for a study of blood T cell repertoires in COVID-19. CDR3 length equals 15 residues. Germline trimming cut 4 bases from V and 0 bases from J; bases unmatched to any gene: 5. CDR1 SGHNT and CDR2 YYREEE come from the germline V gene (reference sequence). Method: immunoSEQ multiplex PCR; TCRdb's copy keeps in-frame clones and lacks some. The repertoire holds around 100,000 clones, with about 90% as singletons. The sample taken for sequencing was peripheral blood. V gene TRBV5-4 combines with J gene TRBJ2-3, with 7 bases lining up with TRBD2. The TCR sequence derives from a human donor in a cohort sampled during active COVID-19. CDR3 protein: CASSAGLVSTDTQYF. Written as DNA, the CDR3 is TGTGCCAGCAGCGCCGGACTAGTCAGCACAGATACGCAGTATTTT. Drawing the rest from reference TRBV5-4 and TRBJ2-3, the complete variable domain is ETGVTQSPTHLIKTRGQQVTLRCSSQSGHNTVSWYQQALGQGPQFIFQYYREEENGRGNFPPRFSGLQFPNYSSELNVNALELDDSALYLCASSAGLVSTDTQYFGPGTRLTVL.